Shown below are 26 T cell receptor beta chains from a single sample sequenced in a study of cytomegalovirus exposure and HLA in healthy donors. Both 60 Vbeta primers and 13 Jbeta primers went into the PCR. Sequenced by immunoSEQ multiplex PCR; TCRdb stores in-frame clones only, minus some. The sample carries 100,000 or so clones, around four fifths recorded once. Sequenced: PBMCs. The receptors here all came from a man aged 25-45 years in good health and CMV-seropositive.

The chain couples TRBV20-1 to TRBJ2-7; tentative D call: TRBD1 (5 bases). CDR3 length: 11 amino acids. The germline CDR1 and CDR2 sequences are DFQATT and SNEGSKA (reference sequence). The DNA of the CDR3 is TGCAGCGCCGTAGCCAGGGACGAGCAGTACTTC. Its translation is CSAVARDEQYF.

CDR3 sequence: CASSQGLKEQYF. The DNA of the CDR3 is TGTGCCAGCAGTCAGGGGTTAAAAGAGCAGTACTTC. V is TRBV6-5 and J is TRBJ2-7, with D possibly matching TRBD1 (6 bases). Germline V gene sequence: CDR1 MNHEY, CDR2 SVGAGI. The CDR3 runs to 12 residues. Trimming cost V 5 bases and J 7 bases, with 12 bases left between them.

This rearrangement joins TRBV7-2 to TRBJ2-3, with unresolved D. V was shortened by 4 bases and J by 3 bases, with 5 bases between the two germline ends. The CDR3 spans 12 residues. CDR1 is SGHTA, CDR2 FQGNSA, per germline. Here the CDR3 DNA reads TGTGCCAGCAGCTCCCTAACAGATACGCAGTATTTT. Translated, it gives CASSSLTDTQYF.

The chain is built from TRBV6-5 and TRBJ1-5; 8 nucleotides match TRBD1. V lost 10 bases and J lost 7; bases outside the gene matches: 9. CDR3 size: 13 residues. Germline V lookup: CDR1 MNHEY, CDR2 SVGAGI. The CDR3 bases are TGTGCCACCCGGACAGGGTACCAGCAGCCCCAGCATTTT. Translated: CATRTGYQQPQHF.

This clone has more than one count but fewer than ten. This rearrangement joins TRBV5-1 to TRBJ2-1, with 11 positions matching TRBD2. The trim removed 4 bases at V and 7 bases at J, leaving 10 bases unmatched. Looked up from germline, CDR1 is SGHRS and CDR2 is YFSETQ. The CDR3 is made up of 16 amino acids. In DNA form, the CDR3 reads TGCGCCAGCAGCGAATCCGGGACTAGCGGTCAAAATGAGCAGTTCTTC. It yields the protein CASSESGTSGQNEQFF.

The table lists this clone with a count of one. The chain combines TRBV5-5 with TRBJ2-5; D possibly corresponds to TRBD1 (7 bases). The CDR3 is made up of 14 amino acids. V was pared by 0 bases and J by 11 bases, with 17 bases between. Germline V CDR1 and CDR2: SGHKS, YYEKEE (reference sequence). The CDR3 DNA sequence: TGTGCCAGCAGCTTGGGCAGGGGGGTTTTAGTGCAGTACTTC. It encodes CASSLGRGVLVQYF. The full variable domain, its missing parts supplied by reference TRBV5-5 and TRBJ2-5, is DAGVTQSPTHLIKTRGQQVTLRCSPISGHKSVSWYQQVLGQGPQFIFQYYEKEERGRGNFPDRFSARQFPNYSSELNVNALLLGDSALYLCASSLGRGVLVQYFGPGTRLLVL.

The DNA for the CDR3 is TGTGCCAGCAGTTCCGGGACAACCGCGTCGGCCGGGGAGCTGTTTTTT. Translating gives CASSSGTTASAGELFF. This chain links TRBV6-6 with TRBJ2-2; possible D gene TRBD1, 6 bases. From germline, CDR1 is MNHNY and CDR2 SVGAGI (reference sequence). The CDR3 runs to 16 residues. Deletions cut 4 bases from V and 6 bases from J, with 18 bases between.

This clone has a handful of counts. The CDR3 here is CASSDGTVNYGYTF. CDR3 nucleotide sequence: TGTGCCAGCAGTGATGGGACTGTCAACTATGGCTACACCTTC. The gene calls are TRBV6-1 and TRBJ1-2; a possible D gene is TRBD1 (5 bases). V gave up 3 bases and J gave up 2 bases, with 10 bases separating them. Germline V CDR1 and CDR2: MNHNS, SASEGT. This CDR3 region has 14 residues.

This rearrangement joins TRBV9 to TRBJ1-1; D not certain. Per germline, CDR1 SGDLS and CDR2 YYNGEE. V was pared by 7 bases and J by 1 base, with 11 bases between. This CDR3 has 13 residues. In DNA, the CDR3 is TGTGCCAGCGGGGAGGGAGGGAACACTGAAGCTTTCTTT. As protein: CASGEGGNTEAFF.

CDR3 amino acids: CASSQDVWQEDYEQYF. The DNA of the CDR3 is TGCGCCAGCAGCCAAGACGTCTGGCAGGAGGACTACGAGCAGTACTTC. The chain carries TRBV4-1 and TRBJ2-7; D is possibly TRBD2 (5 bases). The length of the CDR3 is 16 residues. Germline V gene lookup returns CDR1 MGHRA and CDR2 YSYEKL. The V end was cut by 0 bases, the J end by 3 bases, with 15 bases between.

This chain links TRBV7-8 with TRBJ2-2; 8 bases line up with TRBD1. CDR3 length equals 16 residues. Losses at the gene ends were 4 bases for V and 6 bases for J; bases not matched to a gene: 10. Germline lookup yields CDR1 SGHVS and CDR2 FQNEAQ. CDR3 sequence reads: CASSSRDRPFSGELFF. The CDR3 DNA follows: TGTGCCAGCAGCTCCAGGGACAGGCCTTTTTCCGGGGAGCTGTTTTTT.

The gene calls are TRBV11-2 and TRBJ2-7, with unresolved D. Germline CDR1 is SGHAT and CDR2 is FQNNGV. V was pared by 4 bases and J by 0 bases, with 13 bases between. This CDR3 contains 15 residues. This CDR3 is CASSSLAASSYEQYF. The DNA for the CDR3 is TGTGCCAGCAGCTCCCTGGCGGCTAGCTCCTACGAGCAGTACTTC.

The V gene is TRBV27, the J gene TRBJ1-3; D remains unclear. The ends were cut back, 6 bases at V and 4 bases at J, with 4 bases in the middle. In germline, CDR1 is MNHEY, CDR2 SMNVEV (reference sequence). The CDR3 totals 11 residues. The CDR3 sequence is CASSSGNTIYF. DNA for the CDR3: TGTGCCAGCAGCTCCGGAAACACCATATATTTT.

The rearrangement links TRBV5-1 to TRBJ1-1; D may be TRBD1 (6 bases). V lost 3 bases and J 3 bases, leaving 9 bases between the germline ends. The length of the CDR3 is 13 residues. Looked up from germline, CDR1 is SGHRS and CDR2 is YFSETQ. CDR3 loop: CASSSGGHTEAFF. The CDR3 DNA sequence: TGCGCCAGCAGCTCTGGGGGCCACACTGAAGCTTTCTTT. Full variable domain (remainder filled in from reference TRBV5-1 and TRBJ1-1): KAGVTQTPRYLIKTRGQQVTLSCSPISGHRSVSWYQQTPGQGLQFLFEYFSETQRNKGNFPGRFSGRQFSNSRSEMNVSTLELGDSALYLCASSSGGHTEAFFGQGTRLTVV.

This clone has just a few counts. The chain recombines TRBV5-1 with TRBJ1-1; 9 nucleotides line up with TRBD1. V dropped 0 bases and J dropped 2; count of bases not matched to a gene: 5. CDR3 length: 16 residues. CDR1 and CDR2 (germline): SGHRS, YFSETQ. The CDR3 sequence is CASSLAGTGINTEAFF. For the CDR3, the DNA is TGCGCCAGCAGCTTGGCGGGGACAGGGATAAACACTGAAGCTTTCTTT. Supplemented by reference TRBV5-1 and TRBJ1-1, the full variable domain reads KAGVTQTPRYLIKTRGQQVTLSCSPISGHRSVSWYQQTPGQGLQFLFEYFSETQRNKGNFPGRFSGRQFSNSRSEMNVSTLELGDSALYLCASSLAGTGINTEAFFGQGTRLTVV.

This clone has only a few counts. The V call is TRBV6-5, the J call TRBJ2-7; 8 bases fit TRBD1. Germline CDR1 reads MNHEY; CDR2 reads SVGAGI. The CDR3 extends over 14 amino acids. J gave up 2 bases and V 2 bases, and 2 bases lay outside the gene matches. The CDR3: CASSYRGQAYEQYF. CDR3 sequence (DNA): TGTGCCAGCAGTTACCGGGGACAGGCCTACGAGCAGTACTTC.

The chain is built from TRBV28 and TRBJ1-2; TRBD1 matches 10 bases. The CDR3 has 16 amino acids. The germline V gene encodes CDR1 MDHEN and CDR2 SYDVKM. The J segment lost 4 bases and the V segment lost 7 bases, leaving 12 bases of the junction unmatched. CDR3: CASIPPSGTGAYGYTF. CDR3 DNA sequence: TGTGCCAGCATCCCCCCGTCCGGGACAGGGGCCTATGGCTACACCTTC.

The CDR3: CASTLRGELNTEAFF. In DNA, the CDR3 is TGTGCCAGCACCCTCAGGGGGGAGCTCAACACTGAAGCTTTCTTT. V gene TRBV6-1 combines with J gene TRBJ1-1; 7 bases agree with TRBD1. Germline assignment: CDR1 MNHNS and CDR2 SASEGT. The ends lost 7 bases at V and 2 bases at J; junction bases unmatched: 10. The CDR3 contains 15 residues.

This chain links TRBV14 with TRBJ2-5, with D possibly matching TRBD1 (5 bases). This CDR3 is 15 amino acids long. Germline CDR1 and CDR2: SGHDN and FVKESK. V lost 3 bases, J lost 5 bases, and 16 bases lay in between. This CDR3 is CASSQRHKGVETQYF. The CDR3 DNA follows: TGTGCCAGCAGCCAGCGGCATAAAGGGGTGGAGACCCAGTACTTC.

This clone appeared a few times. This chain uses TRBV30 with TRBJ1-1; D call uncertain. This CDR3 region has 13 residues. The germline V gene encodes CDR1 GTSNPN and CDR2 SVGIG (reference sequence). Trimming left V 3 bases short and J 1 base short, with 9 bases between. CDR3 nucleotides: TGTGCCTGGAGGGCCACAGAGAACACTGAAGCTTTCTTT. It specifies CAWRATENTEAFF. Full variable domain (missing parts from reference TRBV30 and TRBJ1-1): SQTIHQWPATLVQPVGSPLSLECTVEGTSNPNLYWYRQAAGRGLQLLFYSVGIGQISSEVPQNLSASRPQDRQFILSSKKLLLSDSGFYLCAWRATENTEAFFGQGTRLTVV.

Only one count was recorded for this clone. The genes are TRBV28 and TRBJ2-1; 8 bases are a match to TRBD1. CDR1 is MDHEN, CDR2 SYDVKM, per germline. CDR3 length: 14 amino acids. V lost 6 bases and J lost 7; bases outside the gene matches: 8. Here the CDR3 reads CASRPGGLGNEQFF. In DNA, the CDR3 is TGTGCCAGCAGGCCAGGGGGCCTGGGAAATGAGCAGTTCTTC.

The V call is TRBV5-1, the J call TRBJ1-1; TRBD1 aligns across 7 bases. This CDR3 contains 15 residues. J was trimmed by 1 base and V by 1 base; bases with no gene match: 4. Germline V gives CDR1 SGHRS, CDR2 YFSETQ. The CDR3 loop is CASSLIDRANTEAFF. The DNA of the CDR3 is TGCGCCAGCAGCTTGATCGACAGGGCGAACACTGAAGCTTTCTTT.

The chain employs TRBV28 and TRBJ1-2, with D possibly TRBD1 on 5 matching bases. The CDR3 consists of 12 residues. V was cut by 1 base and J by 5 bases, with 5 bases left in between. The germline V gene has CDR1 MDHEN and CDR2 SYDVKM. CDR3 nucleotides: TGTGCCAGCAGTTTATCAGGGTATGGCTACACCTTC. Amino acids: CASSLSGYGYTF.

V usage is TRBV18 and J usage is TRBJ1-6; perhaps TRBD1 as D (5 bases). V lost 4 bases, J lost 8 bases, and 9 bases lay in between. This CDR3 spans 13 amino acids. The germline gives CDR1 KGHSH, CDR2 LQKENI. The CDR3, as DNA: TGTGCCAGCTCACTGACAGATGATTCACCCCTCCACTTT. Protein sequence: CASSLTDDSPLHF.

V gene TRBV7-2 combines with J gene TRBJ2-1; 8 nucleotides align to TRBD2. Unmatched junction bases numbered 5, after V lost 5 bases and J lost 8 bases. Germline assignment: CDR1 SGHTA and CDR2 FQGNSA. This CDR3 region has 13 residues. DNA of the CDR3: TGTGCCAGCAGCCGAGCGGGAGTTCATGAGCAGTTCTTC. This encodes CASSRAGVHEQFF.

The rearrangement uses TRBV9 and TRBJ2-1; 9 bases fit TRBD2. Germline CDR1 SGDLS, CDR2 YYNGEE. Trimming took 5 bases from V and 4 from J; bases not matched to a gene: 1. CDR3 length: 13 residues. CDR3 sequence reads: CASSSGSYNEQFF. CDR3 DNA sequence: TGTGCCAGCAGTAGCGGGAGTTACAATGAGCAGTTCTTC. The whole variable domain, remainder taken from reference TRBV9 and TRBJ2-1, is DSGVTQTPKHLITATGQRVTLRCSPRSGDLSVYWYQQSLDQGLQFLIQYYNGEERAKGNILERFSAQQFPDLHSELNLSSLELGDSALYFCASSSGSYNEQFFGPGTRLTVL.